This TCR beta chain appears in the sequencing data of a study of CD8+ T cells in alopecia areata. As for the study in general: Treatment of the treated patients consisted of oral tofacitinib, 5 to 10 mg twice daily.

With regard to this clone: Its antigen is not identified.

Isolated RNA was reverse transcribed into cDNA used as the sequencing template. TCRdb's copy holds only in-frame clones and misses some; the assay was immunoSEQ multiplex PCR. The data show 95,000 to 100,000 clones, about three fifths seen once. Germline CDR1 is MNHEY and CDR2 is SVGAGI. With 4 bases clipped from V and 4 bases from J, the junction kept 6 bases outside the gene matches. This CDR3 has 15 amino acids. The study, taken as a whole, reports: Scalp clonality, together with expanded CD8+ clones among the top 100, fell significantly with tofacitinib.

The treatment was: oral pan-JAK inhibitor, 5-10 mg twice daily. Both CD4+ and CD8+ T cells were separated by sorting PBMCs. The V gene is TRBV6-5, the J gene TRBJ1-5; 8 bases map to TRBD1. Sequencing used CD8+ T cells sorted from blood, obtained at approximately week 60, from a patient treated with tofacitinib. This receptor was identified in a human donor with alopecia areata. Written as DNA, the CDR3 is TGTGCCAGCAGTTCCTCCGGACAGGGTAATCAGCCCCAGCATTTT. It translates to CASSSSGQGNQPQHF.